The 29 T cell receptor beta chains presented below share a single source sample, sequenced in a study of blood T cell repertoires in COVID-19. Method: immunoSEQ multiplex PCR; TCRdb's copy keeps in-frame clones and lacks some. The sample lists approximately 26,000 clones, 75% to 85% occurring once. What was sequenced was peripheral blood. These receptor sequences come from a man older than 75 with active or convalescent COVID-19.

The rearrangement uses TRBV4-1 and TRBJ2-1, with 7 bases matching TRBD2. This CDR3 is 15 amino acids long. V shed 1 base, J shed 7 bases, and the junction held 7 bases outside the gene matches. Germline values: CDR1 MGHRA, CDR2 YSYEKL. As DNA, the CDR3 is TGCGCCAGCAGCCAAGGGGTCGGGAGGAGGAATGAGCAGTTCTTC. Protein product: CASSQGVGRRNEQFF.

The rearrangement links TRBV5-6 to TRBJ2-6, with D uncertain. Trimming left V 0 bases short and J 0 bases short, with 7 bases between. The CDR3 loop spans 16 amino acids. Germline V gene lookup returns CDR1 SGHDT and CDR2 YYEEEE. The CDR3 spells CASSLELISGANVLTF. CDR3 nucleotides: TGTGCCAGCAGCTTGGAACTTATCTCTGGGGCCAACGTCCTGACTTTC.

Only one count was recorded for this clone. The chain combines TRBV6-5 with TRBJ1-2; TRBD1 is a possible D gene (5 bases). The CDR3 is 14 residues long. Trimming removed 5 bases at V and 1 base at J, with 11 bases between. CDR1 is MNHEY and CDR2 is SVGAGI in the germline V gene. The CDR3 coding sequence is TGTGCCAGCAGTAAACGACAGAATAACTATGGCTACACCTTC. Protein product: CASSKRQNNYGYTF.

The chain links TRBV11-2 to TRBJ2-3; TRBD1 is a possible D gene (5 bases). Deletions cut 3 bases from V and 1 base from J, with 11 bases between. Looked up from germline, CDR1 is SGHAT and CDR2 is FQNNGV. This CDR3 region has 15 residues. The CDR3 DNA follows: TGTGCCAGCAGCTTTAACATAGGGGGCACAGATACGCAGTATTTT. Its translation is CASSFNIGGTDTQYF.

The genes are TRBV10-3 and TRBJ1-5; a weak D match, TRBD1 (6 bases). Deletions cut 2 bases from V and 0 bases from J, with 14 bases between. The CDR3 extends over 17 amino acids. Germline V gene data show CDR1 as ENHRY and CDR2 as SYGVKD. The CDR3 region has the DNA TGTGCCATCAGTGAGCGGGCTGGGGGGGCTAGCAATCAGCCCCAGCATTTT. Translation: CAISERAGGASNQPQHF.

V and J are TRBV19 and TRBJ1-5, with D tentatively TRBD1 (6 bases). Trimming pared 7 bases from V and 2 bases from J, leaving 9 bases between. Germline CDR1 LNHDA, CDR2 SQIVND (reference sequence). CDR3 length equals 13 residues. The CDR3, as DNA: TGTGCCAGTAACCACAGGGGCAATCAGCCCCAGCATTTT. It specifies CASNHRGNQPQHF.

This clone has only one observation. The chain recombines TRBV5-6 with TRBJ1-1; a possible D gene is TRBD1 (5 bases). V dropped 3 bases and J dropped 4 bases, with 16 bases sitting between them. The CDR3 is made up of 15 amino acids. Germline loops: CDR1 SGHDT, CDR2 YYEEEE. The DNA of the CDR3 is TGTGCCAGCAGCTATGGACACGATTGGCTCACTGAAGCTTTCTTT. Translated, it gives CASSYGHDWLTEAFF.

The chain combines TRBV6-5 with TRBJ1-4; TRBD1 agrees at 7 bases. The CDR3 is 15 amino acids. The V segment lost 2 bases and the J segment 5 bases; nucleotides outside the gene matches: 5. CDR1 MNHEY and CDR2 SVGAGI come from the germline V gene. The CDR3 nucleotides are TGTGCCAGCAGTTACACAGGGGTCCCAAATGAAAAACTGTTTTTT. It encodes CASSYTGVPNEKLFF.

In its sample, this clone was seen a few times. The chain has TRBV4-2 and TRBJ2-3, with 10 bases aligning to TRBD2. Germline assignment: CDR1 LGHNA and CDR2 YNFKEQ. The V gene end was trimmed by 2 bases and the J gene end by 3 bases; junction bases not matched to a gene: 14. The CDR3 sequence is 19 residues long. The chain's CDR3 is CASSQHPGAGGPGTDTQYF. Written as DNA, the CDR3 is TGTGCCAGCAGCCAACATCCAGGAGCGGGAGGGCCGGGGACAGATACGCAGTATTTT.

The chain recombines TRBV5-6 with TRBJ2-5; 9 bases match TRBD2. Germline V gives CDR1 SGHDT, CDR2 YYEEEE. The CDR3 spans 17 residues. With 2 bases clipped from V and 1 base from J, the junction kept 9 bases outside the gene matches. The DNA for the CDR3 is TGTGCCAGCAGCTTTTATGGGGCGGGAGGGTTCCAAGAGACCCAGTACTTC. This encodes CASSFYGAGGFQETQYF.

This chain links TRBV18 with TRBJ1-1, with D perhaps TRBD1 (6 bases). CDR3 length equals 15 residues. V was shortened by 3 bases and J by 0 bases, with 11 bases between the two germline ends. In germline, CDR1 is KGHSH, CDR2 LQKENI. The CDR3 loop reads CASSPGGHMNTEAFF. The DNA of the CDR3 is TGTGCCAGCTCACCGGGGGGGCACATGAACACTGAAGCTTTCTTT.

The rearrangement joins TRBV5-4 to TRBJ2-1, with 7 positions matching TRBD2. J lost 7 bases, V lost 1 base, and 5 bases had no gene match. The CDR3 is 14 residues long. Per germline, CDR1 SGHNT and CDR2 YYREEE (reference sequence). In DNA, the CDR3 is TGTGCCAGCAGCTTGAAATCTAGCGGAAATGAGCAGTTCTTC. Its protein product is CASSLKSSGNEQFF.

This clone came up a few times. The gene calls are TRBV10-3 and TRBJ1-1, with a possible D match to TRBD1 (5 bases). The CDR3 is 15 residues long. V was clipped by 0 bases and J by 5 bases, with 13 bases between them. Germline V lookup: CDR1 ENHRY, CDR2 SYGVKD. The CDR3 region is CAISESAGRGTEAFF. In nucleotides, the CDR3 is TGTGCCATCAGTGAGTCCGCAGGGCGGGGGACTGAAGCTTTCTTT.

The sample holds a few counts of this clone. The gene calls are TRBV11-2 and TRBJ2-7; D is possibly TRBD2 (5 bases). Germline CDR1 reads SGHAT; CDR2 reads FQNNGV. The CDR3 has 14 amino acids. V was pared by 5 bases and J by 3 bases, with 14 bases between. CDR3 amino acids: CASSPILGVYEQYF. CDR3 in DNA: TGTGCCAGCAGCCCGATTCTGGGAGTCTACGAGCAGTACTTC. The whole variable domain, remainder taken from reference TRBV11-2 and TRBJ2-7, is EAGVAQSPRYKIIEKRQSVAFWCNPISGHATLYWYQQILGQGPKLLIQFQNNGVVDDSQLPKDRFSAERLKGVDSTLKIQPAKLEDSAVYLCASSPILGVYEQYFGPGTRLTVT.

DNA for the CDR3: TGTGCCAGCGGAGACCTATATCAGCCCCAGCATTTT. Translation: CASGDLYQPQHF. V usage is TRBV6-5 and J usage is TRBJ1-5, with unresolved D. The length of the CDR3 is 12 residues. The germline V gene has CDR1 MNHEY and CDR2 SVGAGI. V gave up 8 bases and J gave up 5 bases, with 10 bases separating them.

The chain is built from TRBV29-1 and TRBJ2-2; D might be TRBD2 (6 bases). Germline values: CDR1 SQVTM, CDR2 ANQGSEA. The CDR3 spans 12 residues. Trimming removed 4 bases from V and 6 bases from J, with 9 bases in between. The CDR3 DNA is TGCAGCGTTGTGGGGGGTCCCGGGGAGCTGTTTTTT. It is translated as CSVVGGPGELFF.

This clone was picked up a small number of times. The V gene is TRBV7-8, the J gene TRBJ1-2, with 10 bases identical to TRBD1. The CDR3 totals 14 residues. V lost 5 bases and J lost 8; bases outside the gene matches: 8. Germline-derived CDR1 and CDR2 are SGHVS and FQNEAQ. This CDR3 is CASSPRTGGTGYTF. DNA of the CDR3: TGTGCCAGCAGCCCCCGGACAGGGGGGACGGGCTACACCTTC. Full variable domain (outside the CDR3, taken from reference TRBV7-8 and TRBJ1-2): GAGVSQSPRYKVAKRGQDVALRCDPISGHVSLFWYQQALGQGPEFLTYFQNEAQLDKSGLPSDRFFAERPEGSVSTLKIQRTQQEDSAVYLCASSPRTGGTGYTFGSGTRLTVV.

The DNA of the CDR3 is TGTGCCAGCAGTTGGGGGGGAGGGTCAGAGACCCAGTACTTC. This encodes CASSWGGGSETQYF. V and J are TRBV27 and TRBJ2-5; 7 positions match TRBD2. Germline CDR1 and CDR2: MNHEY and SMNVEV (reference sequence). The CDR3 extends over 14 amino acids. The V gene end was trimmed by 4 bases and the J gene end by 4 bases; junction bases not matched to a gene: 6.

The chain carries TRBV9 and TRBJ2-2; weak D call: TRBD1 (6 bases). The V gene's germline CDR1 is SGDLS and CDR2 YYNGEE. The CDR3 covers 14 residues. Trimming left V 2 bases short and J 1 base short, with 6 bases between. The CDR3 DNA sequence: TGTGCCAGCAGCGTCAGGGGGAACACCGGGGAGCTGTTTTTT. Amino acid sequence: CASSVRGNTGELFF. The full variable domain, in which reference TRBV9 and TRBJ2-2 provide the parts outside the CDR3, is DSGVTQTPKHLITATGQRVTLRCSPRSGDLSVYWYQQSLDQGLQFLIQYYNGEERAKGNILERFSAQQFPDLHSELNLSSLELGDSALYFCASSVRGNTGELFFGEGSRLTVL.

The V call is TRBV3-1 (or the pseudogene TRBV3-2), the J call TRBJ2-1; D possibly corresponds to TRBD2 (6 bases). Trimming took 4 bases from V and 9 from J, leaving 19 bases between them. Germline V lookup: CDR1 LGHDT, CDR2 YNNKEL (reference sequence). The CDR3 totals 15 residues. CDR3: CASSPGLGPTAEQFF. The DNA of the CDR3 is TGTGCCAGCAGCCCGGGACTGGGGCCTACGGCTGAGCAGTTCTTC.

This clone counts as medium-sized. This chain connects TRBV28 to TRBJ2-2, with 13 positions matching TRBD2. The CDR3 runs to 17 residues. Germline assignment: CDR1 MDHEN and CDR2 SYDVKM. The J segment lost 4 bases and the V segment lost 8 bases, leaving 10 bases of the junction unmatched. In nucleotides, the CDR3 is TGTGCCAGCTCGAGGACTAGCGGGAGAGTAGCCACCGGGGAGCTGTTTTTT. Translation gives CASSRTSGRVATGELFF.

This clone was counted a single time. J is TRBJ2-5 and V is TRBV2, with TRBD2 matching over 10 bases. The CDR3 sequence is 15 residues long. Germline CDR1 and CDR2: SNHLY and FYNNEI. V shed 4 bases, J shed 4 bases, and the junction held 6 bases outside the gene matches. CDR3 sequence (DNA): TGTGCCAGCAGTGCTTTCGGGACTAGCGTAGAGACCCAGTACTTC. Amino acids: CASSAFGTSVETQYF.

The rearrangement joins TRBV19 to TRBJ2-5; D is perhaps TRBD1 (6 bases). V shed 3 bases and J shed 5 bases, with 10 bases lying between them. CDR1 is LNHDA, CDR2 SQIVND, per germline (reference sequence). The CDR3 spans 13 residues. CDR3 loop: CASSIAQGETQYF. DNA for the CDR3: TGTGCCAGTAGTATTGCACAGGGCGAGACCCAGTACTTC. The full variable domain, with the rest looked up from reference TRBV19 and TRBJ2-5, is DGGITQSPKYLFRKEGQNVTLSCEQNLNHDAMYWYRQDPGQGLRLIYYSQIVNDFQKGDIAEGYSVSREKKESFPLTVTSAQKNPTAFYLCASSIAQGETQYFGPGTRLLVL.

This chain connects TRBV5-1 to TRBJ1-6; 9 bases are shared with TRBD1. V lost 0 bases and J lost 7; bases outside the gene matches: 2. Germline loops: CDR1 SGHRS, CDR2 YFSETQ. The CDR3 sequence is 15 residues long. DNA for the CDR3: TGCGCCAGCAGCTTGGTGGGACAGGGAAATTCACCCCTCCACTTT. This codes for CASSLVGQGNSPLHF.

The rearrangement uses TRBV28 and TRBJ2-2; TRBD1 agrees at 7 bases. Germline values: CDR1 MDHEN, CDR2 SYDVKM. This CDR3 is built from 14 residues. Losses at the gene ends were 3 bases for V and 5 bases for J; bases not matched to a gene: 3. The CDR3 loop is CASSLVQGTGELFF. The CDR3 DNA sequence: TGTGCCAGCAGTTTGGTACAGGGGACCGGGGAGCTGTTTTTT.

J is TRBJ1-3 and V is TRBV4-2; D uncertain. V gave up 4 bases and J gave up 0 bases, with 13 bases separating them. There are 16 residues in the CDR3. CDR1 is LGHNA and CDR2 is YNFKEQ in the germline V gene. CDR3 amino acids: CASSREGYSSGNTIYF. The CDR3 region has the DNA TGTGCCAGCAGCCGAGAAGGATACAGCTCTGGAAACACCATATATTTT.

This chain connects TRBV11-2 to TRBJ2-5; TRBD2 matches 9 bases. The length of the CDR3 is 16 residues. Germline V gene data show CDR1 as SGHAT and CDR2 as FQNNGV. V was clipped by 0 bases and J by 7 bases; unmatched bases: 9. CDR3: CASSLDHSGGGGTQYF. Written as DNA, the CDR3 is TGTGCCAGCAGCTTAGATCATTCCGGCGGGGGGGGGACCCAGTACTTC.

This clone was observed a single time. DNA for the CDR3: TGTGCCAGCAGTTACCTCAGGGGAAACACCGGGGAGCTGTTTTTT. As protein: CASSYLRGNTGELFF. The gene calls are TRBV6-2 or TRBV6-3 and TRBJ2-2; D possibly corresponds to TRBD1 (6 bases). The CDR3 is 15 residues long. V lost 2 bases to trimming and J lost 2 bases, with 9 bases between them. CDR1 MNHEY and CDR2 SVGEGT come from the germline V gene.

This chain uses TRBV3-1 (or the pseudogene TRBV3-2) with TRBJ2-2; no clear D gene. Germline lookup yields CDR1 LGHDT and CDR2 YNNKEL (reference sequence). Trimming removed 2 bases at V and 7 bases at J, with 5 bases between. This CDR3 is built from 12 residues. Written as DNA, the CDR3 is TGTGCCAGCAGCCAATTTAGCGGGGAGCTGTTTTTT. Translation: CASSQFSGELFF.